This entry lists 11 T cell receptor beta chains sequenced from one sample in a study of shared clonotypes between healthy human individuals. Sequencing used immunoSEQ multiplex PCR; TCRdb keeps in-frame clones, though not all of them. This table holds a few hundred thousand clones, around 97% found once. Sequenced material: naive CD4+ T cells sorted from blood. Subset described: CD45RA+ positively selected. These receptors all stem from a woman in her 30s in good health.

The rearrangement links TRBV6-5 to TRBJ1-4; D unresolved. The CDR3 extends over 16 amino acids. V lost 3 bases to trimming and J lost 0 bases, with 11 bases between them. Per germline, CDR1 MNHEY and CDR2 SVGAGI. In nucleotides, the CDR3 is TGTGCCAGCAGTTATGCAGAACCCACAACTAATGAAAAACTGTTTTTT. It is translated as CASSYAEPTTNEKLFF.

This clone has a single count. This chain uses TRBV29-1 with TRBJ1-4; unclear D gene. Germline CDR1 SQVTM, CDR2 ANQGSEA. The V end was cut by 7 bases, the J end by 5 bases, with 17 bases between. This CDR3 is 14 amino acids long. CDR3 sequence: CSAILSGSNEKLFF. In nucleotides, the CDR3 is TGCAGCGCAATTCTCAGCGGGTCGAATGAAAAACTGTTTTTT. The whole variable domain, filled in from reference TRBV29-1 and TRBJ1-4, reads SAVISQKPSRDICQRGTSLTIQCQVDSQVTMMFWYRQQPGQSLTLIATANQGSEATYESGFVIDKFPISRPNLTFSTLTVSNMSPEDSSIYLCSAILSGSNEKLFFGSGTQLSVL.

The sample holds one count of this clone. J is TRBJ2-1 and V is TRBV9; 15 nucleotides match TRBD2. J lost 7 bases, V lost 0 bases, and 11 bases had no gene match. This CDR3 has 19 residues. Per germline, CDR1 SGDLS and CDR2 YYNGEE. The DNA for the CDR3 is TGTGCCAGCAGCGTAGGAGTCAAAAGGACTAGCGGGAGGGATAATGAGCAGTTCTTC. Translating gives CASSVGVKRTSGRDNEQFF.

The J gene is TRBJ2-1, the V gene TRBV19; D gene unclear. Looked up from germline, CDR1 is LNHDA and CDR2 is SQIVND (reference sequence). Trimming took off 1 base at V and 10 bases at J, with 17 bases between the two ends. This CDR3 region has 15 residues. The CDR3 reads CASSIGVGYSNEQFF. CDR3 DNA: TGTGCCAGTAGTATAGGCGTGGGCTACTCCAACGAGCAGTTCTTC.

The chain links TRBV7-9 to TRBJ2-4; possible D gene TRBD1, 7 bases. Per germline, CDR1 SEHNR and CDR2 FQNEAQ (reference sequence). With 5 bases removed from V and 3 bases from J, the gap between germline ends came to 17 bases. CDR3 size: 16 residues. The DNA for the CDR3 is TGTGCCAGCAGCGAAAGGCAGGGGGGAGACAAAAACATTCAGTACTTC. This sequence encodes CASSERQGGDKNIQYF.

The CDR3 reads CASRQGGIWGELFF. CDR3 nucleotide sequence: TGTGCCAGTAGACAGGGCGGGATTTGGGGGGAACTGTTTTTT. The gene calls are TRBV28 and TRBJ1-4; TRBD1 aligns across 7 bases. This CDR3 spans 14 amino acids. CDR1 and CDR2 (germline): MDHEN, SYDVKM. The ends lost 9 bases at V and 12 bases at J; junction bases unmatched: 16.

The gene calls are TRBV5-4 and TRBJ2-5; 9 nucleotides align to TRBD2. The germline V gene has CDR1 SGHNT and CDR2 YYREEE (reference sequence). This CDR3 has 13 amino acids. Trimming took 4 bases from V and 10 from J; bases not matched to a gene: 8. In nucleotides, the CDR3 is TGTGCCAGCAGCCCGGGACTAGCTTCCAACCAGTACTTC. Encoded protein: CASSPGLASNQYF.

The chain has TRBV6-5 and TRBJ1-5; D unresolved. Deletions cut 0 bases from V and 5 bases from J, with 14 bases between. CDR3 length: 16 residues. Germline V lookup: CDR1 MNHEY, CDR2 SVGAGI. The chain's CDR3 is CASSYSSKGADQPQHF. In DNA form, the CDR3 reads TGTGCCAGCAGTTACTCGAGCAAGGGAGCGGATCAGCCCCAGCATTTT.

The rearrangement joins TRBV5-6 to TRBJ2-3; 8 positions agree with TRBD1. Per the germline V gene, CDR1 is SGHDT and CDR2 is YYEEEE. This CDR3 comprises 14 residues. With V trimmed by 5 bases and J by 1 base, 3 bases remained unmatched. This CDR3 reads CASRSGGRTDTQYF. DNA of the CDR3: TGTGCCAGCAGGTCAGGGGGCCGCACAGATACGCAGTATTTT.

The rearrangement joins TRBV28 to TRBJ1-4, with 8 bases that match TRBD1. This CDR3 comprises 14 residues. Per germline, CDR1 MDHEN and CDR2 SYDVKM. The V and J ends lost 5 bases and 5 bases, in that order; junction bases with no gene match: 4. The CDR3 region has the DNA TGTGCCAGCAGTCCCAGGGGGCAGAATGAAAAACTGTTTTTT. Translated, it gives CASSPRGQNEKLFF.

The rearrangement joins TRBV18 to TRBJ1-4; 12 bases line up with TRBD1. V lost 4 bases to trimming and J lost 5 bases; unmatched junction nucleotides: 5. The length of the CDR3 is 16 residues. Germline lookup yields CDR1 KGHSH and CDR2 LQKENI. For the CDR3, the DNA is TGTGCCAGCTCACGGGACAGGGGGCAGGTCAATGAAAAACTGTTTTTT. Translation gives CASSRDRGQVNEKLFF.